The rows below give T cell receptor beta chains drawn from one sample of a study of shared T cell receptors in the human thymus. Generated by immunoSEQ multiplex PCR, the TCRdb table keeps only in-frame clones and is missing some. Among hundreds of thousands of clones listed, 88% were seen once. This sample also appeared in a second study, on human thymus T cells.

The sequencing sample was made of thymocytes. Every receptor here comes from a boy under two years old with a congenital heart defect. Both conserved end residues are part of each CDR3. The D gene is left open where the match is weak. Clone size is stated in some rows and not others, as once, few, many or a class when expanded.

V	D	size	J	CDR3	DNA
TRBV7-2	-	-	TRBJ2-5	CASSSQKETQYF	TGTGCCAGCAGCTCTCAGAAAGAGACCCAGTACTTC
TRBV28	TRBD1	-	TRBJ1-1	CASRPGTGKNTEAFF	TGTGCCAGCAGACCCGGGACAGGGAAGAACACTGAAGCTTTCTTT
TRBV27	-	-	TRBJ2-7	CASSLGHSHSYEQYF	TGTGCCAGCAGTTTAGGGCATTCACACTCCTACGAGCAGTACTTC
TRBV7-2	TRBD1	-	TRBJ1-5	CASSLGSRDRGYSNQPQHF	TGTGCCAGCAGCTTAGGGTCCCGGGACAGGGGTTATAGCAATCAGCCCCAGCATTTT
TRBV27	TRBD2	-	TRBJ2-1	CASSLTSGFEQFF	TGTGCCAGCAGTTTAACTAGCGGGTTTGAGCAGTTCTTC
TRBV15	-	-	TRBJ1-1	CATSSGPAGRTEAFF	TGTGCCACCAGTAGTGGACCGGCGGGGAGGACTGAAGCTTTCTTT
TRBV9	TRBD2	-	TRBJ2-2	CASGDPAGNNTGELFF	TGTGCCAGCGGAGATCCAGCGGGGAATAACACCGGGGAGCTGTTTTTT
TRBV15	TRBD2	-	TRBJ2-5	CATSRDHVRGLPKCQETQYF	TGTGCCACCAGCAGAGATCACGTGAGGGGACTACCGAAATGCCAAGAGACCCAGTACTTC
TRBV27	TRBD1	-	TRBJ2-5	CASSSRDSWTRTQYF	TGTGCCAGCAGTTCCCGGGACAGCTGGACGAGGACCCAGTACTTC
TRBV28	TRBD1	-	TRBJ2-7	CASSLYRQGFSYEQYF	TGTGCCAGCAGTCTGTATAGACAGGGGTTCTCCTACGAGCAGTACTTC
TRBV6-5	TRBD1	-	TRBJ2-7	CASRPDRGHEQYF	TGTGCCAGCAGGCCGGACAGGGGCCACGAGCAGTACTTC
TRBV7-8	TRBD2	-	TRBJ2-3	CASSLGGGGRTHTQYF	TGTGCCAGCAGCTTAGGGGGCGGCGGGAGGACCCATACGCAGTATTTT
TRBV5-5	-	few	TRBJ2-1	CASSLGVAEGSSYNEQFF	TGTGCCAGCAGCCTCGGGGTAGCGGAGGGGAGCTCCTACAATGAGCAGTTCTTC
TRBV14	TRBD2	-	TRBJ2-2	CASSLPRTSDPNTGELFF	TGTGCCAGCAGCCTCCCACGGACTAGCGACCCGAACACCGGGGAGCTGTTTTTT
TRBV4-2	-	-	TRBJ2-7	CASSQVEDGTYEQYF	TGTGCCAGCAGCCAAGTTGAGGACGGGACCTACGAGCAGTACTTC
TRBV11-2	-	few	TRBJ2-7	CASSLDRGYEQYF	TGTGCCAGCAGCTTAGATAGGGGCTACGAGCAGTACTTC
TRBV10-1	TRBD2	-	TRBJ2-7	CASNLLAGGRDEQYF	TGCGCCAGCAACCTACTAGCGGGAGGTCGGGACGAGCAGTACTTC
TRBV29-1	TRBD1	-	TRBJ2-5	CSVPRNRDRDQTETQYF	TGCAGCGTCCCGAGGAACCGGGACAGGGACCAGACGGAGACCCAGTACTTC
TRBV30	TRBD2	-	TRBJ2-2	CAWSVQLSRGGLFGTGELFF	TGTGCCTGGAGCGTTCAACTGTCACGCGGGGGACTTTTCGGCACCGGGGAGCTGTTTTTT
TRBV9	-	-	TRBJ2-1	CASSLSLASSYNEQFF	TGTGCCAGCAGCCTGAGCCTAGCGTCCTCCTACAATGAGCAGTTCTTC
TRBV7-9	-	-	TRBJ2-7	CASSPPRLDEQYF	TGTGCCAGCAGCCCCCCGAGACTCGACGAGCAGTACTTC
TRBV7-8	TRBD1	-	TRBJ1-2	CASSLSRTGVYGYTF	TGTGCCAGCAGCTTATCTCGGACAGGCGTCTATGGCTACACCTTC
TRBV6-5	-	-	TRBJ1-2	CASSYSRGGYTF	TGTGCCAGCAGTTACTCGCGCGGTGGCTACACCTTC
TRBV29-1	-	-	TRBJ1-1	CSAKRMTENTEAFF	TGCAGCGCTAAGAGAATGACAGAGAACACTGAAGCTTTCTTT
TRBV11-3	TRBD1	-	TRBJ1-2	CASKRTGDGNYGYTF	TGTGCCAGCAAGCGGACAGGGGACGGGAACTATGGCTACACCTTC
TRBV2	-	-	TRBJ1-5	CASSPEGARNQPQHF	TGTGCCAGCAGTCCCGAAGGGGCACGCAATCAGCCCCAGCATTTT
TRBV6-1	-	-	TRBJ1-2	CASSEKSPLGDYRLGNYGYTF	TGTGCCAGCAGTGAAAAATCTCCCCTAGGGGATTACAGACTGGGGAACTATGGCTACACCTTC
TRBV28	-	few	TRBJ2-7	CASSFPGAYEQYF	TGTGCCAGCAGTTTCCCGGGGGCCTACGAGCAGTACTTC
TRBV5-4	-	once	TRBJ2-7	CASSLEGERAYEQYF	TGTGCCAGCAGCTTGGAGGGTGAGAGGGCCTACGAGCAGTACTTC
TRBV4-2	TRBD2	-	TRBJ2-1	CASSQELSGGLSSYNEQFF	TGTGCCAGCAGCCAAGAGCTTTCGGGGGGGTTGAGCTCCTACAATGAGCAGTTCTTC
TRBV4-2	TRBD2	-	TRBJ2-3	CASSQGVGLATIRATQYF	TGTGCCAGCAGCCAAGGGGTGGGACTAGCGACAATAAGAGCTACGCAGTATTTT
TRBV4-3	TRBD2	-	TRBJ2-7	CASSQDRTLAGGPKTEQYF	TGCGCCAGCAGCCAAGATCGGACACTAGCGGGAGGGCCTAAGACCGAGCAGTACTTC
TRBV5-8	-	-	TRBJ2-7	CASSLGRDGVYEQYF	TGTGCCAGCAGCTTGGGGCGGGACGGAGTCTACGAGCAGTACTTC
TRBV13	-	-	TRBJ2-5	CASSLGYEETQYF	TGTGCCAGCAGCTTGGGCTACGAAGAGACCCAGTACTTC
TRBV6-4	TRBD2	-	TRBJ2-2	CASRAGTSGPGELFF	TGTGCCAGCAGAGCCGGGACTAGCGGCCCCGGGGAGCTGTTTTTT
TRBV6-5	TRBD1	-	TRBJ2-3	CASSYSQGDTQYF	TGTGCCAGCAGTTACTCACAGGGGGATACGCAGTATTTT
TRBV4-3	-	-	TRBJ1-4	CASSQEGAFNEKLFF	TGCGCCAGCAGCCAAGAAGGGGCTTTTAATGAAAAACTGTTTTTT
TRBV4-3	TRBD2	-	TRBJ2-2	CASSQGTSGVRTGELFF	TGCGCCAGCAGCCAAGGTACTAGCGGGGTACGAACCGGGGAGCTGTTTTTT
TRBV28	-	-	TRBJ2-3	CATAPGDTQYF	TGTGCCACAGCCCCAGGAGATACGCAGTATTTT
TRBV7-9	TRBD1	once	TRBJ2-5	CASSLVGPEGTGHQETQYF	TGTGCCAGCAGCTTAGTTGGGCCCGAGGGGACAGGCCATCAAGAGACCCAGTACTTC
TRBV5-6	TRBD2	-	TRBJ2-1	CASSLEEGRGNEQFF	TGTGCCAGCAGCTTGGAGGAAGGGAGGGGCAATGAGCAGTTCTTC
TRBV19	-	-	TRBJ2-7	CASSRESSYEQYF	TGTGCCAGTTCCCGGGAGAGCTCCTACGAGCAGTACTTC
TRBV5-4	TRBD2	-	TRBJ2-7	CASSLEGEGRGYEQYF	TGTGCCAGCAGCTTGGAGGGTGAGGGGCGGGGGTACGAGCAGTACTTC
TRBV25-1	TRBD1	-	TRBJ1-4	CASSGQGSDEKLFF	TGTGCCAGCAGTGGACAGGGGAGTGATGAAAAACTGTTTTTT
TRBV5-6	-	-	TRBJ2-1	CASIPGSGYNEQFF	TGTGCCAGCATCCCGGGATCAGGATACAATGAGCAGTTCTTC
TRBV28	TRBD1	-	TRBJ1-2	CASSPRRGHRGGYTF	TGTGCCAGCAGTCCCCGGAGGGGGCACAGGGGTGGCTACACCTTC
TRBV11-2	-	-	TRBJ1-3	CASSPQTGHSGNTIYF	TGTGCCAGCAGCCCTCAGACAGGACACTCTGGAAACACCATATATTTT
TRBV27	TRBD2	once	TRBJ2-3	CASSPGLAGGRATDTQYF	TGTGCCAGCAGTCCGGGACTAGCGGGAGGGCGGGCCACAGATACGCAGTATTTT
TRBV27	TRBD2	-	TRBJ2-7	CASGTGGTPLPPYEQYF	TGTGCCAGCGGAACGGGGGGGACACCCCTTCCTCCCTACGAGCAGTACTTC
TRBV5-5	TRBD1	-	TRBJ1-1	CASSFPDRVNTEAFF	TGTGCCAGCAGCTTTCCCGACAGGGTGAACACTGAAGCTTTCTTT